Detailed here is one T cell receptor beta chain. J was trimmed by 1 base and V by 1 base; bases with no gene match: 6. The CDR3 totals 18 residues. In germline, CDR1 is LGHNA, CDR2 YNFKEQ. The protocol was immunoSEQ multiplex PCR, while the TCRdb copy is restricted to in-frame clones and leaves out a portion. In the table there are more than 20,000 clones, approximately 80% of which are singletons. The data stem from a study of early stage breast cancer tumors. Overall study: Most invasive tumors, about 70% of the 16, were ER+/PR+/HER2-.

The sample was blood. The receptor was derived from a person aged 55-75 years with breast cancer. This chain connects TRBV4-2 to TRBJ2-1, with TRBD2 matching 11 bases. In DNA, the CDR3 is TGTGCCAGCAGCCAAGTTAGTAGCGGGGGGGCGTCCTACAATGAGCAGTTCTTC. This gives the protein CASSQVSSGGASYNEQFF.